The 8 T cell receptor beta chains in this list originate from one sample, sequenced in a study of response to subunit inactivated influenza vaccine. TCRdb analysed the RT-PCR reads with MiXCR anew, one entry per CDR3 protein. Of approximately 170,000 distinct CDR3 sequences in the sample, approximately 15% were seen once. The sample in question was CD8+ T cells sorted from PBMCs, obtained around 5 days after vaccination. The source of these receptors is a man aged 45-65 years who received an inactivated influenza vaccine.

This chain uses TRBV11-2 with TRBJ1-1; D unclear. The germline V gene has CDR1 SGHAT and CDR2 FQNNGV. The CDR3 totals 15 residues. The V end lost 5 bases, the J end lost 0 bases, and 13 bases lay between the germline ends. CDR3 DNA: TGTGCCAGCAGCGAACCGGGCCTCATGAACACTGAAGCTTTCTTT. Residues: CASSEPGLMNTEAFF.

This sequence joins TRBV20-1 and TRBJ2-1; 11 nucleotides align to TRBD2. CDR1 is DFQATT, CDR2 SNEGSKA, per germline (reference sequence). The CDR3 sequence is 15 residues long. The ends lost 6 bases at V and 7 bases at J; junction bases unmatched: 11. The CDR3 region is CSASGPSGRSNEQFF. In DNA, the CDR3 is TGCAGTGCGTCAGGACCTAGCGGGAGGAGTAATGAGCAGTTCTTC.

This clonotype was detected ten times or more. The chain combines TRBV6-1 with TRBJ2-5; 7 nucleotides agree with TRBD1. V dropped 3 bases and J dropped 2; count of bases not matched to a gene: 3. This CDR3 contains 14 residues. Germline CDR1 is MNHNS and CDR2 is SASEGT. CDR3 in DNA: TGTGCCAGCAGTGATTGGGACAGTCAAGAGACCCAGTACTTC. Translation gives CASSDWDSQETQYF.

This clonotype was detected a few times. The CDR3 DNA reads as TGTGCCAGCAGCCCCAGTCTTGAGCAGTACTTC. Its translation: CASSPSLEQYF. The rearrangement links TRBV7-9 to TRBJ2-7; D is uncertain. This CDR3 region has 11 residues. From germline, CDR1 is SEHNR and CDR2 FQNEAQ (reference sequence). The V and J ends lost 5 bases and 7 bases respectively, with 9 bases between them.

The CDR3 DNA sequence: TGCAGCGTTGCAGCGGGAGGGCCGTACGAGCAGTACTTC. It encodes CSVAAGGPYEQYF. This chain joins TRBV29-1 and TRBJ2-7; 10 bases agree with TRBD2. This CDR3 region has 13 residues. CDR1 and CDR2 from the germline V gene are SQVTM and ANQGSEA. V shed 4 bases and J 4 bases; nucleotides not matched to a gene: 4.

This clonotype was seen a handful of times. The V and J genes are TRBV7-2 and TRBJ2-3; 10 bases fit TRBD2. This CDR3 has 15 residues. Germline V CDR1 and CDR2: SGHTA, FQGNSA. V dropped 7 bases and J dropped 5; count of bases not matched to a gene: 9. This chain's CDR3 is CASKRSGRAGDTQYF. CDR3 DNA sequence: TGTGCCAGCAAGAGGAGCGGGAGGGCAGGAGATACGCAGTATTTT.

This clonotype showed up just a few times. The chain links TRBV5-6 to TRBJ1-1; D is unresolved. The germline V gene has CDR1 SGHDT and CDR2 YYEEEE. V was pared by 1 base and J by 2 bases, with 6 bases between. This CDR3 has 13 residues. CDR3 amino acids: CASSLSYNTEAFF. The CDR3 bases are TGTGCCAGCAGCTTGTCCTATAACACTGAAGCTTTCTTT. Variable domain in full (rest from reference TRBV5-6 and TRBJ1-1): DAGVTQSPTHLIKTRGQQVTLRCSPKSGHDTVSWYQQALGQGPQFIFQYYEEEERQRGNFPDRFSGHQFPNYSSELNVNALLLGDSALYLCASSLSYNTEAFFGQGTRLTVV.

Only a few counts were recorded for this clonotype. The chain carries TRBV5-6 and TRBJ2-5; TRBD2 agrees at 10 bases. Germline V lookup: CDR1 SGHDT, CDR2 YYEEEE. V was pared by 1 base and J by 2 bases, with 5 bases of the junction left unmatched. This CDR3 spans 16 amino acids. The CDR3: CASSLLERGGQETQYF. For the CDR3, the DNA is TGTGCCAGCAGCTTGTTGGAGCGGGGGGGACAAGAGACCCAGTACTTC. Based on the CDR3 plus reference TRBV5-6 and TRBJ2-5, the full variable domain is DAGVTQSPTHLIKTRGQQVTLRCSPKSGHDTVSWYQQALGQGPQFIFQYYEEEERQRGNFPDRFSGHQFPNYSSELNVNALLLGDSALYLCASSLLERGGQETQYFGPGTRLLVL.